A selection of T cell receptor beta chains follows, all from one sample in a study of T cells expressing NK-cell markers. TCRdb re-called the 5' RACE reads, yielding one record per CDR3 amino acid sequence without DNA. There are 300,000 to 500,000 distinct CDR3 sequences in the sample, with roughly 10% held by the top ten. Sequenced: blood T cells: a sorted CD56 or NKG2C T cell subset, CD4+ or CD8+ T cells, or bulk PBMC T cells (not recorded which). These receptors all come from a woman between 45 and 60 years old in good health. The CDR3 runs from the conserved cysteine through the conserved F or W.

>19|TRBJ2-6|TRBV4-1
CASSPGTGGRRSGANVLTF
>15|TRBJ1-2|TRBV27
CASSLRGQGDYGYTF
>16|TRBJ2-3|TRBV19
CASSAILAEGPDTQYF
>13|TRBJ2-7|TRBV29-1
CSVEGDRSYEQYF
>15|TRBJ2-2|TRBV10-3
CAIRDGQGPTGELFF
>12|TRBJ2-3|TRBV6-5
CASSSGAGTQYF
>14|TRBJ2-7|TRBV3-1
CASSKRGGSYEQYF
>12|TRBJ2-1|TRBV24-1
CATSVDINEQFF
>17|TRBJ2-1|TRBV7-2
CASSTLGREGRSNEQFF
>13|TRBJ2-7|TRBV20-1
CSARDSLSGEQYF
>16|TRBJ2-2|TRBV5-1
CASSLLWTANTGELFF
>14|TRBJ2-7|TRBV5-1
CASSRESDTYEQYF
>14|TRBJ1-5|TRBV4-2
CASSRGAGDQPQHF
>14|TRBJ1-2|TRBV29-1
CSVEAVPLRGGYTF
>15|TRBJ1-3|TRBV11-2
CASIKSGQNGNTIYF
>15|TRBJ2-2|TRBV9
CASSVGGLSTGELFF
>14|TRBJ2-5|TRBV4-2
CASSLRGYQETQYF
>15|TRBJ1-1|TRBV19
CASSLGSGWGTEAFF
>14|TRBJ1-5|TRBV3-1
CASSRDVGNQPQHF
>16|TRBJ2-3|TRBV12-3/TRBV12-4
CASREHAGTPGRTQYF
>17|TRBJ2-3|TRBV12-3/TRBV12-4
CASSWVMGLAGAVTQYF
>15|TRBJ2-3|TRBV20-1
CSARGGTSGRNTQYF
>18|TRBJ2-7|TRBV5-1
CASSGPGTSGRVRYEQYF
>17|TRBJ2-3|TRBV12-3/TRBV12-4
CASTPSPLRPHTDTQYF
>15|TRBJ2-3|TRBV28
CASGRTSGVTDTQYF
>16|TRBJ2-1|TRBV9
CASSPMGQSSYNEQFF
>17|TRBJ2-1|TRBV24-1
CATSDPSGTSRYNEQFF
>13|TRBJ2-1|TRBV24-1
CATSEYSGTGQFF
>18|TRBJ2-1|TRBV19
CASSIPIAGVRSYNEQFF
>14|TRBJ2-3|TRBV28
CASSLGPHTDTQYF
>16|TRBJ1-1|TRBV9
CASSEQGTRPNTEAFF
>12|TRBJ1-2|TRBV5-1
CASSETGFGYTF
>16|TRBJ2-4|TRBV20-1
CSAKGQLQLAKNIQYF
>14|TRBJ2-7|TRBV11-2
CASSPAPTGSEQYF
>17|TRBJ2-1|TRBV7-8
CASSLVSSTGDYDEQFF
>14|TRBJ2-5|TRBV20-1
CSAIPDRAQETQYF
>16|TRBJ2-1|TRBV20-1
CSGTPGVRDSYNEQFF
>11|TRBJ1-1|TRBV12-3/TRBV12-4
CASMLGFGAFF
>15|TRBJ2-2|TRBV29-1
CSALGPATNTGELFF
>13|TRBJ2-7|TRBV16
CASSQFLEFEQYF
>18|TRBJ2-2|TRBV7-9
CASSTRRVAGGRTGELFF
>12|TRBJ2-2|TRBV24-1
CATGGWTGELFF
>12|TRBJ2-1|TRBV24-1
CATPGPYNEQFF
>13|TRBJ1-1|TRBV2
CASSESQITEAFF
>16|TRBJ2-4|TRBV3-1
CASSQDMGIAKNIQYF
>16|TRBJ2-1|TRBV5-1
CASSLGGTSAFNEQFF
>14|TRBJ2-3|TRBV4-1
CASSQVGAVDTQYF
>13|TRBJ2-3|TRBV20-1
CSAQTDSTDTQYF
>14|TRBJ1-5|TRBV15
CATSREGNVQPQHF
>14|TRBJ2-7|TRBV12-3/TRBV12-4
CASSRASRWNEQYF
>14|TRBJ2-2|TRBV14
CASSQSANTGELFF
>12|TRBJ1-1|TRBV15
CATSREDGPAFF
>15|TRBJ2-3|TRBV25-1
CASSDEAGRTDTQYF
>13|TRBJ2-5|TRBV3-1
CASTGSVQETQYF
>14|TRBJ2-2|TRBV30
CAWSVSGYTGELFF
>15|TRBJ2-2|TRBV19
CASSIEGTGPGELFF
>15|TRBJ1-5|TRBV4-1
CASSQGERSNQPQHF
>15|TRBJ1-6|TRBV2
CASSWTGEGNSPLHF
>14|TRBJ2-3|TRBV20-1
CSAVGSLATDTQYF
>12|TRBJ2-3|TRBV18
CASSNLGDTQYF